The rows below give T cell receptor beta chains drawn from one sample of a study of T cells after yellow fever vaccination. MiXCR was run by TCRdb on the 5' RACE reads, yielding one entry per CDR3 protein. The sample includes some 250,000 distinct CDR3 sequences, roughly 7.2% of them seen just once. This sample comprised CD4+ T cells sorted from PBMCs, obtained 15 days after the yellow fever booster vaccination. These receptors came from a man aged 25 to 45 who received the YFV17D yellow fever vaccine. Both conserved end residues are part of each CDR3. A D gene is named only where the DNA matches it firmly. Clone sizes are given selectively: once, few, many, or a class where the clone is expanded.

v_call: TRBV5-1; clone_size: few; j_call: TRBJ2-1; d_call: TRBD1; cdr3_nt: TGCGCCAGCAGCTTGGGTGGGACAGGGGTCTACAATGAGCAGTTCTTC; cdr3_aa: CASSLGGTGVYNEQFF
v_call: TRBV4-3; clone_size: NA; j_call: TRBJ2-4; d_call: NA; cdr3_nt: TGCGCCAGCAGCCAAGGACAGAGGAGCGAAAACATTCAGTACTTC; cdr3_aa: CASSQGQRSENIQYF
v_call: TRBV5-1; clone_size: few; j_call: TRBJ1-4; d_call: TRBD1; cdr3_nt: TGCGCCAGCAGCCTAGGGACAGGGTTTCAGGAAAAACTGTTTTTT; cdr3_aa: CASSLGTGFQEKLFF
v_call: TRBV4-3; clone_size: NA; j_call: TRBJ2-1; d_call: TRBD2; cdr3_nt: TGCGCCAGCAGCCAACGGGCGGGAGACCACAATGAGCAGTTCTTC; cdr3_aa: CASSQRAGDHNEQFF
v_call: TRBV7-3; clone_size: few; j_call: TRBJ1-1; d_call: TRBD1; cdr3_nt: TGTGCCAGCAGCTCGGCGCCCTTAACAGGGGACACTGAAGCTTTCTTT; cdr3_aa: CASSSAPLTGDTEAFF
v_call: TRBV7-2; clone_size: few; j_call: TRBJ2-5; d_call: NA; cdr3_nt: TGTGCCAGCAGCAAAACAGGGTCCCAAGAGACCCAGTACTTC; cdr3_aa: CASSKTGSQETQYF
v_call: TRBV12-3/TRBV12-4; clone_size: NA; j_call: TRBJ1-5; d_call: NA; cdr3_nt: TGTGCCAGCAGTTTATACAGCAATCAGCCCCAGCATTTT; cdr3_aa: CASSLYSNQPQHF
v_call: TRBV7-2; clone_size: many; j_call: TRBJ2-1; d_call: NA; cdr3_nt: TGTGCCAGCAGCTTCGGCTCACCCCGATATGAGCAGTTCTTC; cdr3_aa: CASSFGSPRYEQFF
v_call: TRBV12-3/TRBV12-4; clone_size: few; j_call: TRBJ1-1; d_call: NA; cdr3_nt: TGTGCCAGCAGCGATACAGCGAAGCTGAACACTGAAGCTTTCTTT; cdr3_aa: CASSDTAKLNTEAFF
v_call: TRBV28; clone_size: many; j_call: TRBJ2-5; d_call: NA; cdr3_nt: TGTGCCAGCAGACCCCAAGGACAGCACCAAGAGACCCAGTACTTC; cdr3_aa: CASRPQGQHQETQYF
v_call: TRBV20-1; clone_size: many; j_call: TRBJ1-1; d_call: NA; cdr3_nt: TGCAGTGCTAGAGGTACGACAGGAGTGAACACTGAAGCTTTCTTT; cdr3_aa: CSARGTTGVNTEAFF
v_call: TRBV12-3/TRBV12-4; clone_size: few; j_call: TRBJ1-2; d_call: NA; cdr3_nt: TGTGCCAGCAGTTTATCCGCCGTGGAGGGCTACACCTTC; cdr3_aa: CASSLSAVEGYTF
v_call: TRBV6-5; clone_size: few; j_call: TRBJ2-1; d_call: TRBD2; cdr3_nt: TGTGCCAGCAGTTACACTGGCGGGAGGGCCCATGAGCAGTTCTTC; cdr3_aa: CASSYTGGRAHEQFF
v_call: TRBV20-1; clone_size: many; j_call: TRBJ2-7; d_call: TRBD1; cdr3_nt: TGCAGTGCTAGAGCCGAACCCGGGACAGGGAATTTCTACGAGCAGTACTTC; cdr3_aa: CSARAEPGTGNFYEQYF
v_call: TRBV28; clone_size: few; j_call: TRBJ2-7; d_call: TRBD2; cdr3_nt: TGTGCCAGCAGTTTTCCTTCAGCGGGAGGGCCGAGGGAGCAGTACTTC; cdr3_aa: CASSFPSAGGPREQYF
v_call: TRBV6-5; clone_size: many; j_call: TRBJ2-5; d_call: NA; cdr3_nt: TGTGCCAGCAGTTACTCGAGGGAAGAGACCCAGTACTTC; cdr3_aa: CASSYSREETQYF
v_call: TRBV10-3; clone_size: many; j_call: TRBJ1-6; d_call: NA; cdr3_nt: TGTGCCATCAGTGCGATAGGGCGAAATAATTCACCCCTCCACTTT; cdr3_aa: CAISAIGRNNSPLHF
v_call: TRBV23-1; clone_size: few; j_call: TRBJ2-7; d_call: NA; cdr3_nt: TGCGCCAGCAGCCACCCCAATCGCGGTGTTGAACAGAGACCCGAGCAGTACTTC; cdr3_aa: CASSHPNRGVEQRPEQYF
v_call: TRBV20-1; clone_size: NA; j_call: TRBJ2-5; d_call: TRBD2; cdr3_nt: TGCAGTGCTAGACCTCCGGGACTAGCGATTGGGACCCAGTACTTC; cdr3_aa: CSARPPGLAIGTQYF
v_call: TRBV18; clone_size: NA; j_call: TRBJ2-1; d_call: NA; cdr3_nt: TGTGCCAGCTCAGCCCCCCTTGGGGGAGGCTCCTACAATGAGCAGTTCTTC; cdr3_aa: CASSAPLGGGSYNEQFF
v_call: TRBV7-2; clone_size: NA; j_call: TRBJ1-1; d_call: TRBD1; cdr3_nt: TGTGCCAGCAGCGCGCGGGGACAGATGAACACTGAAGCTTTCTTT; cdr3_aa: CASSARGQMNTEAFF
v_call: TRBV19; clone_size: few; j_call: TRBJ1-2; d_call: NA; cdr3_nt: TGTGCCAGTAGTATGCCCAACCGCTATGGCTACACCTTC; cdr3_aa: CASSMPNRYGYTF
v_call: TRBV7-8; clone_size: NA; j_call: TRBJ1-2; d_call: NA; cdr3_nt: TGTGCCAGCAGCACGGACAGATTCTATGGCTACACCTTC; cdr3_aa: CASSTDRFYGYTF
v_call: TRBV3-1; clone_size: many; j_call: TRBJ2-2; d_call: TRBD2; cdr3_nt: TGTGCCAGCAGCCAAAGGACTAGCCGGACCGGGGAGCTGTTTTTT; cdr3_aa: CASSQRTSRTGELFF
v_call: TRBV7-2; clone_size: few; j_call: TRBJ2-1; d_call: NA; cdr3_nt: TGTGCCAGCAGCCCAGGGTGGGGCTCCTACAATGAGCAGTTCTTC; cdr3_aa: CASSPGWGSYNEQFF
v_call: TRBV7-7; clone_size: few; j_call: TRBJ2-5; d_call: NA; cdr3_nt: TGTGCTAGCAGCTTAGCATTAGCCGGAGAGACCCAGTACTTC; cdr3_aa: CASSLALAGETQYF
v_call: TRBV5-5; clone_size: few; j_call: TRBJ2-5; d_call: NA; cdr3_nt: TGTGCCAGCAGCTTGACCTCAGTCTTCGCAGACCAAGAGACCCAGTACTTC; cdr3_aa: CASSLTSVFADQETQYF
v_call: TRBV6-2/TRBV6-3; clone_size: NA; j_call: TRBJ2-2; d_call: NA; cdr3_nt: TGTGCCAGCAGTTACAATTACGGAGGGAACACCGGGGAGCTGTTTTTT; cdr3_aa: CASSYNYGGNTGELFF
v_call: TRBV7-3; clone_size: few; j_call: TRBJ2-1; d_call: NA; cdr3_nt: TGTGCCAGCAGCTTCAATTCGGGTGAGCAGTTCTTC; cdr3_aa: CASSFNSGEQFF
v_call: TRBV2; clone_size: few; j_call: TRBJ2-1; d_call: NA; cdr3_nt: TGTGCCAGCAGTCCTCACAATGAGCAGTTCTTC; cdr3_aa: CASSPHNEQFF
v_call: TRBV3-1; clone_size: NA; j_call: TRBJ1-4; d_call: NA; cdr3_nt: TGTGCCAGCAGCCAGAGAGGAACTAATGAAAAACTGTTTTTT; cdr3_aa: CASSQRGTNEKLFF
v_call: TRBV12-3/TRBV12-4; clone_size: many; j_call: TRBJ2-1; d_call: NA; cdr3_nt: TGTGCCAGCAGGCTTGAATCCTACAATGAGCAGTTCTTC; cdr3_aa: CASRLESYNEQFF
v_call: TRBV7-9; clone_size: NA; j_call: TRBJ2-3; d_call: NA; cdr3_nt: TGTGCCAGCAGCTTCCTGGGATACACAGATACGCAGTATTTT; cdr3_aa: CASSFLGYTDTQYF
v_call: TRBV4-2; clone_size: few; j_call: TRBJ2-7; d_call: NA; cdr3_nt: TGTGCCAGCAGCCAAGAGACAGGAAAGCAGTACTTC; cdr3_aa: CASSQETGKQYF
v_call: TRBV18; clone_size: few; j_call: TRBJ2-7; d_call: TRBD1; cdr3_nt: TGTGCCAGCTCACACCCGGGGACAGGCCGCGGGTACTTC; cdr3_aa: CASSHPGTGRGYF
v_call: TRBV5-6; clone_size: few; j_call: TRBJ2-7; d_call: NA; cdr3_nt: TGTGCCAGCAGCTTTCAGACACAACCACGTAACGAGCAGTACTTC; cdr3_aa: CASSFQTQPRNEQYF
v_call: TRBV24-1; clone_size: NA; j_call: TRBJ1-5; d_call: TRBD1; cdr3_nt: TGTGCCACCAGTGATGTGGGACAGGGGGATCAGCCCCAGCATTTT; cdr3_aa: CATSDVGQGDQPQHF
v_call: TRBV5-6; clone_size: few; j_call: TRBJ2-5; d_call: TRBD2; cdr3_nt: TGTGCCAGCACCATGGAGGGAGGGTGGAGAGAGACCCAGTACTTC; cdr3_aa: CASTMEGGWRETQYF
v_call: TRBV12-3/TRBV12-4; clone_size: NA; j_call: TRBJ1-5; d_call: NA; cdr3_nt: TGTGCCAGCAGTTCCGAAGCGGGAGGGAATCAGCCCCAGCATTTT; cdr3_aa: CASSSEAGGNQPQHF
v_call: TRBV7-2; clone_size: NA; j_call: TRBJ2-1; d_call: NA; cdr3_nt: TGTGCCAGCAGATGGAGCTCCTACAATGAGCAGTTCTTC; cdr3_aa: CASRWSSYNEQFF